The 11 T cell receptor beta chains in this list originate from one sample, sequenced in a study of blood T cell repertoires in COVID-19. The assay was immunoSEQ multiplex PCR, and TCRdb's table has in-frame clones only and misses some. This table has 90,000 to 100,000 clones, 82% appearing once. What was sequenced was peripheral blood. The receptors shown here come from a man between 65 and 85 years old with active or convalescent COVID-19.

The rearrangement uses TRBV4-3 and TRBJ1-2, with no clear D. The germline V gene encodes CDR1 LGHNA and CDR2 YSLEER. CDR3 length: 15 residues. Trimming removed 1 base from V and 6 bases from J, with 15 bases in between. The CDR3 sequence: CASSQASGNYHGYTF. The CDR3 nucleotides are TGCGCCAGCAGCCAAGCGTCGGGGAATTACCATGGCTACACCTTC.

As for this clone: Just one base apart from a much larger clone, this may be a read error. The CDR3 region has the DNA TGCGCCAGCAGCTTGTTACAGGGGACCTACGAGCAGTACTTC. Amino acid sequence: CASSLLQGTYEQYF. V usage is TRBV5-1 and J usage is TRBJ2-7; 7 bases match TRBD1. There are 14 residues in the CDR3. Germline V CDR1 and CDR2: SGHRS, YFSETQ. V gave up 1 base and J gave up 2 bases; unmatched junction bases: 3.

This chain uses TRBV20-1 with TRBJ2-5; no clear D gene. The CDR3 sequence is 11 residues long. Germline-derived CDR1 and CDR2 are DFQATT and SNEGSKA (reference sequence). Trimming took 5 bases from V and 5 from J, leaving 9 bases between them. CDR3 amino acids: CSAPQRETQYF. The CDR3 bases are TGCAGTGCTCCCCAGAGGGAGACCCAGTACTTC.

The CDR3 region has the DNA TGCGCCAGCAGGGGACACTTCTTCGAGCAGTACTTC. Protein product: CASRGHFFEQYF. V gene TRBV5-1 combines with J gene TRBJ2-7, with D perhaps matching TRBD1 (6 bases). Trimming took off 5 bases at V and 6 bases at J, with 12 bases between the two ends. CDR3 size: 12 residues. Germline CDR1 SGHRS, CDR2 YFSETQ.

This rearrangement joins TRBV14 to TRBJ2-1; 8 nucleotides line up with TRBD2. Looked up from germline, CDR1 is SGHDN and CDR2 is FVKESK. CDR3 size: 15 residues. J lost 4 bases, V lost 2 bases, and 4 bases had no gene match. In DNA, the CDR3 is TGTGCCAGCAGCCAACTGGCGGGGGGTTACAATGAGCAGTTCTTC. Amino acids: CASSQLAGGYNEQFF.

The chain is built from TRBV12-3 or TRBV12-4 and TRBJ2-7, with D hard to call. V lost 0 bases, J lost 7 bases, and 7 bases lay in between. The CDR3 has 12 residues. CDR3 nucleotides: TGTGCCAGCAGTTTAGCACGGGTAGAGCAGTACTTC. Encoded protein: CASSLARVEQYF.

V is TRBV7-9 and J is TRBJ2-1; TRBD1 aligns across 7 bases. The V gene's germline CDR1 is SEHNR and CDR2 FQNEAQ (reference sequence). J gave up 4 bases and V 1 base, and 7 bases lay outside the gene matches. The length of the CDR3 is 16 residues. The CDR3 DNA reads as TGTGCCAGCAGCTTAGATGGGACAGTGGTGTACAATGAGCAGTTCTTC. This gives the protein CASSLDGTVVYNEQFF.

This clone was recorded only once. The V call is TRBV5-6, the J call TRBJ2-2; TRBD2 matches 7 bases. This CDR3 has 15 amino acids. Germline trimming cut 0 bases from V and 5 bases from J; bases unmatched to any gene: 4. The germline V gene has CDR1 SGHDT and CDR2 YYEEEE. The CDR3 loop is CASSLGFGGTGELFF. CDR3 sequence (DNA): TGTGCCAGCAGCTTGGGGTTCGGGGGGACCGGGGAGCTGTTTTTT.

The chain joins TRBV3-1 (or the pseudogene TRBV3-2) to TRBJ1-3; D not certain. This CDR3 is 15 amino acids long. Germline CDR1 reads LGHDT; CDR2 reads YNNKEL (reference sequence). V lost 0 bases and J 1 base, leaving 7 bases between the germline ends. The CDR3 DNA reads TGTGCCAGCAGCCAAGATCCGAGGTCTGGAAACACCATATATTTT. Protein: CASSQDPRSGNTIYF.

The chain carries TRBV19 and TRBJ1-2; no firm D call. V was clipped by 7 bases and J by 7 bases, with 7 bases between them. CDR1 LNHDA and CDR2 SQIVND come from the germline V gene (reference sequence). There are 10 residues in the CDR3. CDR3: CASTDSGYTF. The CDR3 region has the DNA TGTGCCAGTACTGACTCTGGCTACACCTTC.

The V call is TRBV5-1, the J call TRBJ2-7, with 10 bases aligning to TRBD1. This CDR3 comprises 15 residues. The trim removed 0 bases at V and 7 bases at J, leaving 7 bases unmatched. Germline CDR1 and CDR2: SGHRS and YFSETQ. The CDR3 region has the DNA TGCGCCAGCAGCTTGGTGGTGACAGGGGGCGGTGAGCAGTACTTC. This codes for CASSLVVTGGGEQYF.